These 4 T cell receptor beta chains were sequenced from one sample in a study of CD8 T cells in ankylosing spondylitis. Study-level results: Made up of fewer than 10 highly homologous variants, a TCR beta motif appeared characteristic of ankylosing spondylitis blood.

TCRdb processed the 5' RACE reads anew with MiXCR; each CDR3 protein has one entry. This sample has 400,000 or so distinct CDR3 sequences, with roughly 25% found just once. The antigens these receptors bind are not known. What was sequenced was blood, either unsorted or a sorted T cell fraction (not recorded which). All receptors derive from a male donor with ankylosing spondylitis.

The chain carries TRBV18 and TRBJ2-4; D is unresolved. Germline V CDR1 and CDR2: KGHSH, LQKENI. V dropped 0 bases and J dropped 8 bases, with 14 bases sitting between them. The CDR3 extends over 15 amino acids. The CDR3 reads CASSPPAGPKDIQYF. CDR3 bases: TGTGCCAGCTCACCACCGGCCGGGCCCAAGGACATTCAGTACTTC.

This clonotype was counted a few times. The chain uses TRBV7-2 and TRBJ2-7, with 8 bases fitting TRBD2. Trimming removed 5 bases from V and 1 base from J; junction bases left unmatched: 10. This CDR3 is built from 16 residues. Germline CDR1 is SGHTA and CDR2 is FQGNSA. CDR3 residues: CASSLIAGSASYEQYF. CDR3 in DNA: TGTGCCAGCAGCCTCATAGCGGGAAGTGCTTCCTACGAGCAGTACTTC.

This clonotype was found a few times. J is TRBJ2-6 and V is TRBV11-2; tentatively, D is TRBD1 (6 bases). This CDR3 has 15 residues. Germline values: CDR1 SGHAT, CDR2 FQNNGV. V gave up 1 base and J gave up 10 bases, with 14 bases separating them. CDR3 sequence (DNA): TGTGCCAGCAGCTTAGGACAGGATGGACAGAACGTCCTGACTTTC. Translation gives CASSLGQDGQNVLTF. Based on the CDR3 plus reference TRBV11-2 and TRBJ2-6, the full variable domain is EAGVAQSPRYKIIEKRQSVAFWCNPISGHATLYWYQQILGQGPKLLIQFQNNGVVDDSQLPKDRFSAERLKGVDSTLKIQPAKLEDSAVYLCASSLGQDGQNVLTFGAGSRLTVL.

This clonotype was recorded a few times. The chain recombines TRBV5-6 with TRBJ1-1; D not resolved. Deletions cut 1 base from V and 1 base from J, with 5 bases between. This CDR3 contains 13 residues. Germline assignment: CDR1 SGHDT and CDR2 YYEEEE. The CDR3 region has the DNA TGTGCCAGCAGCTTGAAACGGAACACTGAAGCTTTCTTT. Protein product: CASSLKRNTEAFF.